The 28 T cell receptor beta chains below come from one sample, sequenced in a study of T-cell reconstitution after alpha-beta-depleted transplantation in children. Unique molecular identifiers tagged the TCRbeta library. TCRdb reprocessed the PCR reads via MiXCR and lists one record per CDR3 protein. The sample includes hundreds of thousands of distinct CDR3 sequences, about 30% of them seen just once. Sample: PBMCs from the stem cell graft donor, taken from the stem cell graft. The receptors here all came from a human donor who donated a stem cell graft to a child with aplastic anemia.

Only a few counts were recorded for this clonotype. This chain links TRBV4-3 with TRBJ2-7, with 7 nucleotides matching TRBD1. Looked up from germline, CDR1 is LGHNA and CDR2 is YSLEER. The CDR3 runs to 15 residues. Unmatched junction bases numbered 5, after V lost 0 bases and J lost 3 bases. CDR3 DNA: TGCGCCAGCAGCCAAGATTCAGGGGGTTTCTACGAGCAGTACTTC. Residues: CASSQDSGGFYEQYF.

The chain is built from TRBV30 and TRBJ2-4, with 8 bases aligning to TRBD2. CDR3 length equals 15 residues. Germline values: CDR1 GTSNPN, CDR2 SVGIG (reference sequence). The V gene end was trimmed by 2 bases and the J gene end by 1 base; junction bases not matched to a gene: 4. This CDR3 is CAWSLGGGAKNIQYF. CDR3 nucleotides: TGTGCCTGGAGTCTCGGGGGGGGCGCCAAAAACATTCAGTACTTC.

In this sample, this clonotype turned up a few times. CDR3 sequence reads: CASSSGQHTEAFF. CDR3 nucleotide sequence: TGTGCCAGCAGCTCAGGACAGCACACTGAAGCTTTCTTT. The rearrangement joins TRBV7-2 to TRBJ1-1; possible D gene TRBD1, 6 bases. V was shortened by 4 bases and J by 3 bases, with 9 bases between the two germline ends. The CDR3 totals 13 residues. Germline CDR1 SGHTA, CDR2 FQGNSA.

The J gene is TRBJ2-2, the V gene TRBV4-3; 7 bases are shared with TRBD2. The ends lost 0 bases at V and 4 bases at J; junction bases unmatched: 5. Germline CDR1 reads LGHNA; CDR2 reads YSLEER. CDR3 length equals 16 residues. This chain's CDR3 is CASSQDTGGPTGELFF. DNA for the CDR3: TGCGCCAGCAGCCAAGATACGGGAGGCCCCACCGGGGAGCTGTTTTTT.

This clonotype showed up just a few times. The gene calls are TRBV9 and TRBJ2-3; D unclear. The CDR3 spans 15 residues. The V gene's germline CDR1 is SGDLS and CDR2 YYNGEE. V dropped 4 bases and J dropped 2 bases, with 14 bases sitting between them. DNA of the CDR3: TGTGCCAGCAGCCGGGCGGCCCACTCCACAGATACGCAGTATTTT. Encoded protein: CASSRAAHSTDTQYF.

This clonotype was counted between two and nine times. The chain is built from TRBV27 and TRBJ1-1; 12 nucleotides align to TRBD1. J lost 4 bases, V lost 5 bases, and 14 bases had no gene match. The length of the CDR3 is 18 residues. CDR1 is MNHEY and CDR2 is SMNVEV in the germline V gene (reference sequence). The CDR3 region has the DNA TGTGCCAGCAGTCCGGGACAGGGGGCGCAGAGGGGGATCACTGAAGCTTTCTTT. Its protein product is CASSPGQGAQRGITEAFF.

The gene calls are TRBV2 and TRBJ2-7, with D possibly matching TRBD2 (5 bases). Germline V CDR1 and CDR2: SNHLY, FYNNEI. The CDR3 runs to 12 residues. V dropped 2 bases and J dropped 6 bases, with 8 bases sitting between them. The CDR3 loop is CASSEYAGEQYV. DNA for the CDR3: TGTGCCAGCAGTGAATACGCGGGCGAGCAGTACGTC.

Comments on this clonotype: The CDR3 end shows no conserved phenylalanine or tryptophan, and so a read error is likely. CDR3 nucleotide sequence: TGTGCCATCAGTGACGGGTACGAGCAGTACATC. It codes for CAISDGYEQYI. The genes are TRBV10-3 and TRBJ2-7; no reliable D call. CDR1 and CDR2 from the germline V gene are ENHRY and SYGVKD. The CDR3 runs 11 residues. The germline V and J ends were trimmed by 3 bases and 4 bases, with 4 bases remaining between them.

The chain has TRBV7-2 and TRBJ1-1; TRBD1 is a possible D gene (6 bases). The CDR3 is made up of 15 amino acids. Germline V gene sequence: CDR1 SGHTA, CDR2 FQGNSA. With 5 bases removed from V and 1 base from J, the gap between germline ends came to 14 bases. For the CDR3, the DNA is TGTGCCAGCAGCCAGCCACAAGGGGGGAACACTGAAGCTTTCTTT. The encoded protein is CASSQPQGGNTEAFF.

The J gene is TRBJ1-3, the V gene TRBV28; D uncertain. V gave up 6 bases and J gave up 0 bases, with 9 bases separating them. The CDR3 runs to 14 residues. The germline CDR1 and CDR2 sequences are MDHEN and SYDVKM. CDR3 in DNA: TGTGCCAGCAGATTACCCCACTCTGGAAACACCATATATTTT. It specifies CASRLPHSGNTIYF. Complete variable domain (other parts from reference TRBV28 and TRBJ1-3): DVKVTQSSRYLVKRTGEKVFLECVQDMDHENMFWYRQDPGLGLRLIYFSYDVKMKEKGDIPEGYSVSREKKERFSLILESASTNQTSMYLCASRLPHSGNTIYFGEGSWLTVV.

The DNA of the CDR3 is TGTGCCTGGAGTGGCGTCAACACTGAAGCTTTCTTT. This sequence encodes CAWSGVNTEAFF. The chain is built from TRBV30 and TRBJ1-1; no clear D gene. Trimming shortened V by 1 base and J by 2 bases, and 5 bases separated the two germline ends. This CDR3 is 12 amino acids long. CDR1 is GTSNPN, CDR2 SVGIG, per germline (reference sequence).

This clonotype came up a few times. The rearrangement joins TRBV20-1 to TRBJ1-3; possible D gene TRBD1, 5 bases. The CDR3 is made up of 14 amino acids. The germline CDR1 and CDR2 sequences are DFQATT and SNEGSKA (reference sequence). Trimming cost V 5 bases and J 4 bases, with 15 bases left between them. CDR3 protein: CSAGPGNTGNTIYF. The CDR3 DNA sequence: TGCAGTGCTGGACCAGGGAACACCGGAAACACCATATATTTT.

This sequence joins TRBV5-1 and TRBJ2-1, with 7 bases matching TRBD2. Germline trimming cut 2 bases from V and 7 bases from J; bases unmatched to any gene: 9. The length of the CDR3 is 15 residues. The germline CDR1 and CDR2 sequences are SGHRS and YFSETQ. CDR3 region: CASSLRAGTINEQFF. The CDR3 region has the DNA TGCGCCAGCAGCTTAAGAGCGGGAACGATTAATGAGCAGTTCTTC.

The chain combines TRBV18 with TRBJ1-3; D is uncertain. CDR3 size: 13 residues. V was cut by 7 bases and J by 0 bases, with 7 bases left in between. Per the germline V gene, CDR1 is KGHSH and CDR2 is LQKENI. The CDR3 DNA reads TGTGCCAGCTTACCCAGCTCTGGAAACACCATATATTTT. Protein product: CASLPSSGNTIYF.

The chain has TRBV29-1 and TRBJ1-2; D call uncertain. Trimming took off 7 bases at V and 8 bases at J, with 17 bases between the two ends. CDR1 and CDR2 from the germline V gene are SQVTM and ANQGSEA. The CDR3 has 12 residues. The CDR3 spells CSAGERVGGYTF. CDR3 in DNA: TGCAGCGCGGGAGAGAGGGTTGGAGGCTACACCTTC.

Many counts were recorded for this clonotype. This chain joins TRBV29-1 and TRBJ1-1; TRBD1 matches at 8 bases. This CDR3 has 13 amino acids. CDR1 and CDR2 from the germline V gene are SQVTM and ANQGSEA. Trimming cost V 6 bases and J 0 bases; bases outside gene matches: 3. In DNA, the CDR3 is TGCAGCGTACGGACAGGGCTGAACACTGAAGCTTTCTTT. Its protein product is CSVRTGLNTEAFF.

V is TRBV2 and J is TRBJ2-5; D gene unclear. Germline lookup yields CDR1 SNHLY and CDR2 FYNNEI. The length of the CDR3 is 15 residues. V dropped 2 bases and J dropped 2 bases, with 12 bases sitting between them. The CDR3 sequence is CASSEIGPRQETQYF. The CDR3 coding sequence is TGTGCCAGCAGTGAAATAGGGCCTCGGCAAGAGACCCAGTACTTC.

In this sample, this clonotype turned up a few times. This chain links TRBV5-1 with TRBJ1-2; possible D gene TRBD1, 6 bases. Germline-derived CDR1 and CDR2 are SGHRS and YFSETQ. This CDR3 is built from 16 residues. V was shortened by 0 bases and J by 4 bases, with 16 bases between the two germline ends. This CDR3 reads CASSLDGLSRGYGYTF. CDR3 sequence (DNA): TGCGCCAGCAGCTTGGACGGACTTTCCAGGGGCTATGGCTACACCTTC.

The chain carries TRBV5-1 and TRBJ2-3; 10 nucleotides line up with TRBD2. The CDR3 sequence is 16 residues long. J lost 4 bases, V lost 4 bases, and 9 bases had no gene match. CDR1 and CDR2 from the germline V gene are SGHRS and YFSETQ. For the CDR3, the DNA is TGCGCCAGCAGCGCCTTGTCTAGCGGGAGCCCAGATACGCAGTATTTT. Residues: CASSALSSGSPDTQYF.

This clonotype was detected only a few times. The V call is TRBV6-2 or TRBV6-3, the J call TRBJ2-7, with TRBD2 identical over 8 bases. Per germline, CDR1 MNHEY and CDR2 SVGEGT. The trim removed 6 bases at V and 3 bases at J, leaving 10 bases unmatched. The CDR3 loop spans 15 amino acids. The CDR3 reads CASSPSSGRVYEQYF. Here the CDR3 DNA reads TGTGCCAGCAGCCCCTCGAGCGGGAGAGTCTACGAGCAGTACTTC.

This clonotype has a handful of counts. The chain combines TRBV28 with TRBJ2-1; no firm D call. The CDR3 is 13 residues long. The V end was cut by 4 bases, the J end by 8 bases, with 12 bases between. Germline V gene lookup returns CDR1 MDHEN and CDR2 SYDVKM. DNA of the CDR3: TGTGCCAGCAGTTCAGGATCTCGGGATGAGCAGTTCTTC. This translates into CASSSGSRDEQFF.

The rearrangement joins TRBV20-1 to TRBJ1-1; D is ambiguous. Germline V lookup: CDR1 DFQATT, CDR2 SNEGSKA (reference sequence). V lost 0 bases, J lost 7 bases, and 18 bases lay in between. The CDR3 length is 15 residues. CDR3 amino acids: CSARERGGSQSEAFF. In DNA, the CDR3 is TGCAGTGCTAGAGAAAGAGGCGGATCTCAGAGTGAAGCTTTCTTT.

The chain's CDR3 is CASSAQLAAYEQYF. The CDR3 nucleotides are TGTGCCAGCAGCGCCCAGCTTGCGGCCTACGAGCAGTACTTC. This chain links TRBV9 with TRBJ2-7; D is undetermined. Germline lookup yields CDR1 SGDLS and CDR2 YYNGEE. The CDR3 runs to 14 residues. V lost 3 bases and J 2 bases, leaving 12 bases between the germline ends. Supplemented by reference TRBV9 and TRBJ2-7, the full variable domain reads DSGVTQTPKHLITATGQRVTLRCSPRSGDLSVYWYQQSLDQGLQFLIQYYNGEERAKGNILERFSAQQFPDLHSELNLSSLELGDSALYFCASSAQLAAYEQYFGPGTRLTVT.

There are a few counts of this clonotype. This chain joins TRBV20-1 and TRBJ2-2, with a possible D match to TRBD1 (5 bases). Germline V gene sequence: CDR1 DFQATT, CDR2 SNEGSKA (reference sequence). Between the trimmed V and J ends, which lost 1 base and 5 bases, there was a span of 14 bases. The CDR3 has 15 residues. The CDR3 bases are TGCAGTGCTAGAGCGGGCAGGGTGGGGACCGGGGAGCTGTTTTTT. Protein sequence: CSARAGRVGTGELFF.

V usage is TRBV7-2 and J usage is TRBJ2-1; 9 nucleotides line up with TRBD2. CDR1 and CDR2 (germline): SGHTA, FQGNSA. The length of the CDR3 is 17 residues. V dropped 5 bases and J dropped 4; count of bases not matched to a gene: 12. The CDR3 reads CASSLVAGVSTYNEQFF. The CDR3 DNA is TGTGCCAGCAGCCTAGTAGCGGGAGTCTCGACATACAATGAGCAGTTCTTC.

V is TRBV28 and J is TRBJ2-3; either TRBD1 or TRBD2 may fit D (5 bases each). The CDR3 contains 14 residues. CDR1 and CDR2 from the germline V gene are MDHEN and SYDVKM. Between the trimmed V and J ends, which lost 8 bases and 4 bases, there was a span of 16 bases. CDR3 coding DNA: TGTGCCAGCCATTTCGAGGGGTTGCCAGATACGCAGTATTTT. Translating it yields CASHFEGLPDTQYF.

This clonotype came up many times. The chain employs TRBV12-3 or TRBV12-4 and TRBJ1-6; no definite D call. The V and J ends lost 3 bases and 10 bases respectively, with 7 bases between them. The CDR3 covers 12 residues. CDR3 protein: CASSFPGSPLHF. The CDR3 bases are TGTGCCAGCAGTTTCCCCGGGTCACCCCTCCACTTT.

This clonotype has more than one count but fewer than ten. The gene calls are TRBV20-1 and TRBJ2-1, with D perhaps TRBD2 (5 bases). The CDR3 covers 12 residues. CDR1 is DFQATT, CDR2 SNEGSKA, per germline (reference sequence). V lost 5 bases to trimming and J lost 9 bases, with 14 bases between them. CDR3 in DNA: TGCAGTGCTGGCAGAGTAGGAGGTGAGCAGTTCTTC. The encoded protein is CSAGRVGGEQFF.